This T cell receptor beta chain derives from a study of blood T cells in healthy people across ages (dated by TCRdb to 2014 to 2015). The study in broad terms: In model experiments, template switching captured roughly one uniquely barcoded TCR beta cDNA molecule for every two T cells. The study measured age-related changes in TCR beta repertoire diversity using deep sequencing normalized with unique cDNA molecular identifiers. The donors were split into four age groups: young (average 16 years), middle-aged (about 40), aged (approximately 60) and long-lived (approximately 80). The study analyzed two additional independent replicas of 1 million unique cDNA reads from the same blood draw for two donors, one aged 18 to 29 and one aged 80 or older. The study at large found these results: Estimates of total diversity based on one million sequenced T cells were regarded as lower bounds and as underestimates. Bulk unsorted PBMC profiling prevented conclusive comparison of naive and antigen-experienced compartments. Compared with the aged group, the long-lived group had more naive CD4+ T cells, fewer expanded clones and increased TCR diversity, a pattern suggesting age selection. Observed TCR beta diversity per million T cells fell roughly linearly with age, and a significant reduction was already apparent by age around 44. A strong correlation was found between observed TCR beta diversity and the percentage of naive T cells measured by flow cytometry. Because the CMV infection status of the donors was unknown, age-related changes in expanded clonotypes may potentially have been confounded.

Donors were about 36 systemically healthy Caucasian individuals from Russia aged roughly 6 to 90 years. Each donor gave approximately 9.3 milliliters of peripheral blood, collected into EDTA-treated Vacutainer tubes. Ficoll-Paque density-gradient centrifugation was used to isolate PBMCs, with at least 7 million per sample. Trizol reagent was used to extract total RNA from PBMCs, with at least 6 micrograms per sample. For every donor, an aliquot of PBMCs went through flow cytometry to measure the percentages of naive CD45RAhigh/CD27high T cells. The library was generated by 5' RACE. The sequencing machine was an Illumina HiSeq 2500. A second PCR of 7 to 11 cycles was performed with a sample-barcoded 5' primer and a J-beta primer mix. A unique molecular identifier was introduced onto each TCR beta cDNA molecule by a template-switch 5' adaptor carrying 12 random nucleotides. Each sample yielded at least 2.5 million CDR3-containing paired-end reads. First-strand cDNA synthesis was performed from all RNA using the Mint cDNA synthesis kit, with priming by a TRBC-specific oligonucleotide. After uracil-DNA glycosylase treatment, a first 18-cycle PCR used universal primers M1SS and BC2_uni_R on all cDNA. The study's processing was this. Each sample was normalized by randomly selecting 1 million high-quality reads, each carrying a distinct molecular identifier. Instead of being binned into consensus sequences, reads that shared molecular identifiers were thrown out. MiTCR, run with a Q25 quality threshold and the strictest error-elimination algorithm, handled CDR3 identification, clonotype clustering and error correction. Lower-bound total TCR beta diversity was estimated with a nonparametric unseen species model using Euler transformation. TCRdb cleaned the public reads at Q25 with fastp, built clones with MiXCR and kept in-frame beta chains. Rows are unified per CDR3 protein, each entry keeping the most common DNA and genes. These V and J calls are TCRdb output, not the study's own analysis. Here the sample has 750,000 to 950,000 distinct CDR3 sequences; around 29% occur a single time. The ten top clones hold roughly a tenth of the sample.

CDR3 length: 14 amino acids, cysteine to phenylalanine. The retained sequence is limited to the CDR3, 42 bases, with the frame set at the first base. A remark on this clonotype: This receptor's antigen is unknown. The junction does not match germline at one end; this may be a read error.

The same sample was also studied in work on T cells of mothers and their children. As that second study puts it: Nine systemically healthy Caucasian individuals, comprising three mothers and their six children, were included as donors. cDNA synthesis used all of the extracted RNA, with 1.5 ug of RNA in each 15 ul reaction. Sample barcodes and 2-4 random nucleotides were added via the M1S primer in the second PCR. Over 8 million TCR beta CDR3 reads came from each mother, compared with some 3 million reads from each child. Thymic selection shapes the output of TCR recombination in a similar way in related and unrelated pairs, and inherited differences have a minor effect. Normalized repertoire overlap in related mother-child pairs was always slightly higher than in unrelated mother-child pairs, but the difference was never significant. No persistent microchimeric T cell clones were found, with a detection sensitivity of approximately 110 clones per million clonotypes. To look for features that set related mother-child pairs apart from unrelated individuals, the researchers ran deep NGS to compare the TCR beta repertoires of mothers and children. On average, the children were approximately 11 +/- 4 years old, while the mothers were approximately 40 +/- 4 years old. Libraries were sequenced on Illumina HiSeq 2000 with 100+100 nt paired-end reads after adapter ligation with NEBNext reagents. To prevent cross-contamination, the mother and child libraries were prepared a month apart and were sequenced in separate runs. Between about 500,000 and 2,100,000 distinct TCR beta clonotypes were identified per donor. Naive TCR beta clonotypes were estimated from low-frequency clonotypes matched to each donor's FACS-determined naive share, without sorting.

This TCR derives from a woman aged 40 to 50 in good health. The sequenced sample was blood. The V and J segments used are TRBV12-3 or TRBV12-4 and TRBJ1-5; 7 bases in the middle match TRBD1. This receptor carries the CDR3 CASSLRQGGQPRHF. The base sequence is TGTGCCAGCAGTCTACGACAGGGAGGGCAGCCCCGGCATTTT.